The present T cell receptor beta chain was sequenced within a study of T cell responses to AZD1222 COVID-19 vaccine (dated by TCRdb to about 2021). Regarding the research as a whole: TCR sequencing covered fewer than 250 trial participants: 200 to 220 given two doses of AZD1222 and about 26 given two doses of MenACWY control vaccine. Trial participants were enrolled into age subgroups of 18-55, 56-69 and 70-plus years, which contained about 150, 27 and 61 TCR-sequenced participants, respectively. What the study reported, not specific to this receptor: Nearly half of unique spike-specific TCRs reportedly recognized epitopes outside regions mutated in the B.1.351 and B.1.1.7 variants. In the small 56-69-year group, the increase in depth fell short of significance, most likely because of low power. Because no samples from the day 14 peak response were available, repertoires could be characterized only after the peak T cell response. After two AZD1222 doses, both the breadth and the depth of spike-specific TCRs were significantly higher than at day 0 and than in MenACWY recipients. Most participants were white British and females outnumbered males, and the authors suggested that clonal diversity may have been underestimated. Vaccine-associated CD4 TCRs spanned the whole spike protein, with dominant responses in regions 160-218 and 743-854. Only six AZD1222 recipients were SARS-CoV-2 seropositive at baseline, limiting conclusions about previously exposed vaccinees.

Deletion took 10 bases off V and 4 bases off J, with a span of 13 bases between the germline ends. CDR1 and CDR2 were assigned from the germline V gene as SGHAT and FQNNGV. From the cysteine up to the phenylalanine, the CDR3 has a length of 12 residues. The read is trimmed to its CDR3 DNA, 36 bases read in frame from base 1. Comment on this clone: The antigen it recognizes is unknown. No base-level quality is on record; no much larger clone is a single base apart.

The intended sense of this specimen's time point label: about 28 days (+/-7) after the second vaccine dose. AZD1222 recipients with second doses at about 4 weeks or about 12 weeks were pooled, because spike-specific TCR depth and breadth did not differ between schedules. Samples from vaccinated people were obtained from the UK trials COV001 and COV002, which included a single-blind randomized controlled phase 2/3 trial of AZD1222 (ChAdOx1 nCoV-19) in healthy adults. Trial participant PBMC samples were collected at day 0 and day 28 after the second dose for TCRbeta chain sequencing. The CDR3 regions of human TCRbeta chains were analyzed by immunosequencing. As for how the authors treated the data: TCRs in the repertoires were matched against a reference library of SARS-CoV-2-specific TCRs that had been generated with the MIRA antigen-specificity platform. Breadth meant the fraction of unique TCRs that were SARS-CoV-2-associated, whereas depth meant the fraction of total T cells that were SARS-CoV-2-associated. Using the MIRA data, each spike-specific TCR was mapped to the spike region that the TCR reacts to and placed in a CD4 or CD8 class. Log10-transformed breadth and depth values were compared by one-way ANOVA with Sidak's multiple comparisons tests. TCRdb carries this immuneACCESS record with in-frame sequences only. Its versions omit some clonotypes, under half of them owing to an unresolved V gene in the studies checked, with the rest unexplained. That table supplies the V and J calls and clone size; D and trimming were determined from the DNA. In all, the sample holds roughly 150,000 clones, and around 87% of those were seen once. The ten largest clones add up to about 8.9% of the sample.

Here the sequenced sample was peripheral blood, taken 28 days after the second AZD1222 dose. The clonotype originates from an adult who received the AZD1222 COVID-19 vaccine. The sequence links TRBV11-2 to TRBJ1-2, with TRBD1 perhaps the D gene, on 5 matching bases. The CDR3 reads as follows: CATGEGFYGYTF. The nucleotide sequence reads TGTGCCACCGGAGAGGGGTTCTATGGCTACACCTTC.